This passage covers 9 T cell receptor beta chains from one sample sequenced in a study of glioma-infiltrating T cells. TCR alpha and beta CDR3 regions were amplified from RNA using iRepertoire nested multiplex PCR. TCRdb passed the multiplex PCR reads through MiXCR, listing each CDR3 protein once. The table lists 95,000 to 110,000 distinct CDR3 sequences, under 30% of them singletons. The source material was glioma tissue, nonneoplastic brain tissue, or PBMCs (not recorded which). These receptors were obtained from a human donor with low-grade glioma or glioblastoma, undergoing nonglioma brain surgery, or in good health (not recorded which).

A word on this clonotype: Since a much larger clone is just one base distant, this may be a read error. The chain recombines TRBV7-3 with TRBJ2-3; D not certain. This CDR3 is built from 13 residues. Germline CDR1 is SGHTA and CDR2 is FQGTGA. CDR3 amino acids: CANSLTSGDTQYF. CDR3 nucleotide sequence: TGTGCCAACAGCTTAACGTCCGGAGATACGCAGTATTTT.

Details on this clonotype: A much larger clone is a single base away; this may be a read error. This rearrangement joins TRBV15 to TRBJ2-7; D gene unclear. V lost 5 bases, J lost 6 bases, and 8 bases lay in between. Germline V lookup: CDR1 LNHNV, CDR2 YYDKDF (reference sequence). The CDR3 loop spans 11 amino acids. The DNA for the CDR3 is TGTGCCACCAGCGTACACGGCGAGCAGTACTTC. This sequence encodes CATSVHGEQYF.

The V call is TRBV4-3, the J call TRBJ2-6, with TRBD2 as a possible D gene (5 bases). This CDR3 is 15 amino acids long. Trimming pared 1 base from V and 2 bases from J, leaving 6 bases between. Per the germline V gene, CDR1 is LGHNA and CDR2 is YSLEER. CDR3 protein: CASSQGGTGANVLTF. The CDR3 bases are TGCGCCAGCAGCCAAGGAGGGACTGGGGCCAACGTCCTGACTTTC.

This clonotype was counted ten times or more. The chain uses TRBV7-2 and TRBJ1-5; D is unclear. Between the trimmed V and J ends, which lost 3 bases and 4 bases, there was a span of 7 bases. Germline V gene sequence: CDR1 SGHTA, CDR2 FQGNSA. This CDR3 comprises 13 residues. The CDR3 sequence: CASSFSRNQPQHF. In DNA, the CDR3 is TGTGCCAGCAGCTTTAGCCGAAATCAGCCCCAGCATTTT.

The rearrangement uses TRBV14 and TRBJ2-3, with 11 bases lining up with TRBD2. This CDR3 region has 17 residues. Per the germline V gene, CDR1 is SGHDN and CDR2 is FVKESK. V trimming: 0 bases; J trimming: 2 bases; junction bases outside the gene matches: 4. The CDR3 protein is CASSQERLAGSTDTQYF. In DNA, the CDR3 is TGTGCCAGCAGCCAAGAACGACTAGCGGGGTCCACAGATACGCAGTATTTT. The variable domain in full, completed from reference TRBV14 and TRBJ2-3, reads EAGVTQFPSHSVIEKGQTVTLRCDPISGHDNLYWYRRVMGKEIKFLLHFVKESKQDESGMPNNRFLAERTGGTYSTLKVQPAELEDSGVYFCASSQERLAGSTDTQYFGPGTRLTVL.

As to this clonotype: With a much larger clone just one base away, this may be a read error. The rearrangement uses TRBV7-2 and TRBJ2-7; 12 positions match TRBD2. The CDR3 is 15 amino acids. Germline V gene data show CDR1 as SGHTA and CDR2 as FQGNSA. V shed 11 bases and J 4 bases; nucleotides not matched to a gene: 12. The CDR3 sequence: CAGTLAGGPGYEQYF. CDR3 coding DNA: TGTGCCGGCACGCTAGCGGGGGGGCCGGGATACGAGCAGTACTTC.

This clonotype was observed a single time. A clone one base away is much larger, so this may be a read error. V usage is TRBV20-1 and J usage is TRBJ2-5; 12 nucleotides align to TRBD2. Germline trimming cut 5 bases from V and 3 bases from J; bases unmatched to any gene: 13. Germline-derived CDR1 and CDR2 are DFQATT and SNEGSKA (reference sequence). This CDR3 contains 17 residues. CDR3 in DNA: TGCAGTGCTGGGGGCTCACCAGGACTAGCGGGGAAAGAGACCCAGTACTTC. It codes for CSAGGSPGLAGKETQYF.

A word on this clonotype: This may be a read error, as it is one base from a much larger clone. The chain recombines TRBV2 with TRBJ2-3; the D gene is possibly TRBD1 (5 bases). The CDR3 spans 13 residues. V was pared by 9 bases and J by 3 bases, with 13 bases between. Germline CDR1 SNHLY, CDR2 FYNNEI. The CDR3 DNA reads as TGTGCCAGAGACAGTTTGGGTACAGATACGCAGTATTTT. As protein: CARDSLGTDTQYF.

This clonotype was detected ten times or more. The V and J genes are TRBV15 and TRBJ1-5, with a possible D match to TRBD1 (5 bases). In germline, CDR1 is LNHNV, CDR2 YYDKDF (reference sequence). The CDR3 runs 12 residues. Trimming stripped 8 bases from V and 4 bases from J, with 9 bases between. The DNA for the CDR3 is TGTGCCACCCGGGGGGAAAATCAGCCCCAGCATTTT. Its translation is CATRGENQPQHF.